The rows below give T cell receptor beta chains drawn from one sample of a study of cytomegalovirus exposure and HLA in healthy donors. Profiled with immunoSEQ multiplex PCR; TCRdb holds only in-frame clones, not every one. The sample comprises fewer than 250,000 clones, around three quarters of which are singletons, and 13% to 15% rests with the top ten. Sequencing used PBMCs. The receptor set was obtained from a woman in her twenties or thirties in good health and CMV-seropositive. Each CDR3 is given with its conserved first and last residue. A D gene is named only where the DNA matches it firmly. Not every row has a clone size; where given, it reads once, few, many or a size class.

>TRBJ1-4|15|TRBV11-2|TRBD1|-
CASSGSDRRNEKLFF
TGTGCCAGCAGCGGATCGGACAGGAGAAATGAAAAACTGTTTTTT
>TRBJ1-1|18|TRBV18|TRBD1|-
CASSQRPRQGPMNTEAFF
TGTGCCAGCTCTCAACGACCGCGACAGGGTCCGATGAACACTGAAGCTTTCTTT
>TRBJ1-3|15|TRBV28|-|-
CASSLYRNLGNTIYF
TGTGCCAGCAGTCTCTACAGGAATCTCGGAAACACCATATATTTT
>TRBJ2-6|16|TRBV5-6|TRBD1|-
CASSFGQGLTLNVLTF
TGTGCCAGCAGCTTCGGACAGGGACTTACCCTCAACGTCCTGACTTTC
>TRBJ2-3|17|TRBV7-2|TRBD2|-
CASSFGTSGRKEVTQYF
TGTGCCAGCAGCTTCGGGACTAGCGGGAGGAAAGAGGTTACGCAGTATTTT
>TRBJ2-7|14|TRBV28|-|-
CASRHAAGPGEQYF
TGTGCCAGCAGACACGCGGCAGGGCCCGGCGAGCAGTACTTC
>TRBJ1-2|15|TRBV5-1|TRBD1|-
CASSLGGQGAAVYTF
TGCGCCAGCAGCTTGGGGGGACAGGGGGCTGCTGTCTACACCTTC
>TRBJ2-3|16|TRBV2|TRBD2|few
CATLQRGRMSTDTQYF
TGTGCCACTTTACAGCGGGGCCGCATGAGCACAGATACGCAGTATTTT
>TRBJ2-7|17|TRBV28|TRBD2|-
CASSPASGPTGGYEQYF
TGTGCCAGCAGCCCAGCCTCGGGGCCCACCGGGGGGTACGAGCAGTACTTC
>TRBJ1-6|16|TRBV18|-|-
CASSPRMTEYNSPLHF
TGTGCCAGCTCACCACGGATGACAGAATATAATTCACCCCTCCACTTT